The T cell receptor beta chain under discussion was sequenced for a study of shared clonotypes between healthy human individuals. General study results and limits: The diversity represented, both genetic and in exposure history, was limited by few donors. Only blood underwent sampling, and tissue repertoires likely differ.

Some 92 million PBMCs per unsorted sample were used for genomic DNA. Notes on this clone: Its antigen is unknown.

Germline values: CDR1 SGHNT, CDR2 YYREEE (reference sequence). This CDR3 is built from 15 residues. The J segment lost 4 bases and the V segment lost 3 bases, leaving 7 bases of the junction unmatched. Method: immunoSEQ multiplex PCR; TCRdb's copy keeps in-frame clones and lacks some. The sample lists about 480,000 clones; roughly 85% were seen once. The sequencing input was PBMCs. The TCR was taken from a woman aged 40 to 49 in good health. Some clones in this sample may be carry-over from other donors' samples. This chain connects TRBV5-4 to TRBJ2-7, with TRBD2 matching 10 bases. CDR3 nucleotides: TGTGCCAGCAGCTCCCGGACTAGCGGAGCTTACGAGCAGTACTTC. Its protein product is CASSSRTSGAYEQYF.